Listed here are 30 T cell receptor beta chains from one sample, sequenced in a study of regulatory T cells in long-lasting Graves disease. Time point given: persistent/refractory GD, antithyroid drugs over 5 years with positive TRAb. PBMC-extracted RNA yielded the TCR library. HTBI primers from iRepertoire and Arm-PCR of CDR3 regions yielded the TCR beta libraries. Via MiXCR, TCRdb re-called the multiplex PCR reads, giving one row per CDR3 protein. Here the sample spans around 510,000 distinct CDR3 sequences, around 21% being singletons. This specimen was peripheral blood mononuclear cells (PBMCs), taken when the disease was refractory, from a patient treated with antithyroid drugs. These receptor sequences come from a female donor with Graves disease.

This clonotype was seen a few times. CDR3 amino acids: CSARSLTTGNSGNTIYF. The CDR3 DNA reads as TGCAGTGCTAGATCGTTAACGACAGGGAACTCTGGAAACACCATATATTTT. The chain links TRBV20-1 to TRBJ1-3, with 7 bases lining up with TRBD1. Germline V gene data show CDR1 as DFQATT and CDR2 as SNEGSKA (reference sequence). Trimming at V came to 2 bases and at J to 0 bases, leaving 10 bases not matched to a gene. The length of the CDR3 is 17 residues.

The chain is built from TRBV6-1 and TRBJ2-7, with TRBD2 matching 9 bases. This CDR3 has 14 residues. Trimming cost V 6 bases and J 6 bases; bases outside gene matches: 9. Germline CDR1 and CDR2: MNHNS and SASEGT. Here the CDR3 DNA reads TGTGCCAGCAGGCGGGAGGGACTCTTGGGCGAGCAGTACTTC. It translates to CASRREGLLGEQYF.

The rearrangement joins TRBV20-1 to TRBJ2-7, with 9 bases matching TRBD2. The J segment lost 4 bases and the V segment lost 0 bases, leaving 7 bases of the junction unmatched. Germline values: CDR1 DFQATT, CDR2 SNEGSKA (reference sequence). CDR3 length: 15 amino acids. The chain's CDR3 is CSARDFVTSGYEQYF. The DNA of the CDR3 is TGCAGTGCTAGAGATTTTGTGACTAGCGGATACGAGCAGTACTTC.

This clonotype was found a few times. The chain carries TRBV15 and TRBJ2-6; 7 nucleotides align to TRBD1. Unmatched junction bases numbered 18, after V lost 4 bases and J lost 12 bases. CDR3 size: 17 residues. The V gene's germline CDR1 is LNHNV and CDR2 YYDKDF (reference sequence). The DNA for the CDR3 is TGTGCCACCAGCACCCACCCAGACAGGGTGGTATTTGGCGTCCTGACTTTC. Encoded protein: CATSTHPDRVVFGVLTF.

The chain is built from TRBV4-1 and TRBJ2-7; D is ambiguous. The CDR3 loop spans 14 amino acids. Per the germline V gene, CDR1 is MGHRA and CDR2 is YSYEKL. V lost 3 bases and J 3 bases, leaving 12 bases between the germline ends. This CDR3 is CASSQRQTGYEQYF. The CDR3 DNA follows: TGCGCCAGCAGCCAGCGTCAAACTGGCTACGAGCAGTACTTC.

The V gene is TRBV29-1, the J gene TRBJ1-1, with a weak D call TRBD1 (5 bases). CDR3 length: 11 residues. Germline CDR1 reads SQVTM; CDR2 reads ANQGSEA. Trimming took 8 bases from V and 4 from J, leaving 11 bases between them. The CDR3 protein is CSIQETTEAFF. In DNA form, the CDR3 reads TGCAGCATACAGGAGACCACTGAAGCTTTCTTT.

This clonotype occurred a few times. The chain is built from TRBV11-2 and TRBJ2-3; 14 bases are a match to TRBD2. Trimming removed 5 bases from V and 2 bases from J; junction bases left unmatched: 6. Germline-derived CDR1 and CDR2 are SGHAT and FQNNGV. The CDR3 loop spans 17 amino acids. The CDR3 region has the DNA TGTGCCAGCAGCGGCGGGACTAGCGGGAGTATCACAGATACGCAGTATTTT. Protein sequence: CASSGGTSGSITDTQYF.

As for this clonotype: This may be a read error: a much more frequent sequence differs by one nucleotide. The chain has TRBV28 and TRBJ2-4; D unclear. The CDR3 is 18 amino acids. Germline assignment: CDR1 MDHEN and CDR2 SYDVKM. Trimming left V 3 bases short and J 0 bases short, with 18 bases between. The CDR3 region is CASSLGNRVPPAKNIQYF. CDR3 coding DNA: TGTGCCAGCAGTTTGGGCAATCGAGTTCCCCCAGCCAAAAACATTCAGTACTTC.

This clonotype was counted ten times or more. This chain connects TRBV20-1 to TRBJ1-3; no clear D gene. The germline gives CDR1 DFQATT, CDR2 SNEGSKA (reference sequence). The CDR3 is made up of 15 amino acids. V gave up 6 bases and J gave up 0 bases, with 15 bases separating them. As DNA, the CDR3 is TGCAGTGCCAGGCCCCGCAGGAGCTCTGGAAACACCATATATTTT. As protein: CSARPRRSSGNTIYF.

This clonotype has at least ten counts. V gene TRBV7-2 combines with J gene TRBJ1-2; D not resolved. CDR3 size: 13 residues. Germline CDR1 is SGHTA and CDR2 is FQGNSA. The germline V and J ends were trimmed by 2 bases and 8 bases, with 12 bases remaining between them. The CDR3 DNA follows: TGTGCCAGCAGCTTAAAATCCGGTGGGGGCTACACCTTC. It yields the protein CASSLKSGGGYTF.

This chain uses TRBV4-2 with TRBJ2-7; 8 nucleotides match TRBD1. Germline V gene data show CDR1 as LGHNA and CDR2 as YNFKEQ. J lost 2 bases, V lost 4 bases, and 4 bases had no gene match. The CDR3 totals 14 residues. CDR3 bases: TGTGCCAGCAGCCTTTACAGGGGGGCCTACGAGCAGTACTTC. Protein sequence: CASSLYRGAYEQYF.

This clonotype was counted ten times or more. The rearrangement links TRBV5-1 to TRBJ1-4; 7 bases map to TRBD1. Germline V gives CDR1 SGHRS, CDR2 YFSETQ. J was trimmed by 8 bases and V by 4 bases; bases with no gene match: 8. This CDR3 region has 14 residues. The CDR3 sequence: CASSIDRAREKLFF. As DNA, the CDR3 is TGCGCCAGCAGCATCGACAGGGCGAGGGAAAAACTGTTTTTT.

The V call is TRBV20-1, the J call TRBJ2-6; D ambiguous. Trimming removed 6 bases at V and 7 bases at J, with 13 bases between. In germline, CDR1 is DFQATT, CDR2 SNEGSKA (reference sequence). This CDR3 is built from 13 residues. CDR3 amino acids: CSARPLLANVLTF. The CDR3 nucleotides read TGCAGTGCCAGGCCACTCCTCGCCAACGTCCTGACTTTC.

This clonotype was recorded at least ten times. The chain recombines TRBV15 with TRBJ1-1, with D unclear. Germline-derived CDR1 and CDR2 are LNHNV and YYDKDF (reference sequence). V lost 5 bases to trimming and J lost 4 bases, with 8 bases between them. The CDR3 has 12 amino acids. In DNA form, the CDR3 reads TGTGCCACCAGCGAAACGGGCACTGAAGCTTTCTTT. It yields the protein CATSETGTEAFF.

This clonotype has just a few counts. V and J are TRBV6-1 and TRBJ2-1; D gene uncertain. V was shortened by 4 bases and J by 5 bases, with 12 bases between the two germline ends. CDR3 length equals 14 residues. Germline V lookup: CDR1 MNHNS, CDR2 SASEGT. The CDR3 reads CASSALTRHNEQFF. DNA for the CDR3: TGTGCCAGCAGTGCACTAACCCGCCACAATGAGCAGTTCTTC.

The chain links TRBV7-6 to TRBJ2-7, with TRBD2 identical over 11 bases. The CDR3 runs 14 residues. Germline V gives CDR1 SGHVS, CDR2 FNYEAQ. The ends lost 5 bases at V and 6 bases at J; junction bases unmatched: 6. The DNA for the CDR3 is TGTGCCAGCAGCCCGACCGGGACTAGCGGCGAGCAGTACTTC. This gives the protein CASSPTGTSGEQYF.

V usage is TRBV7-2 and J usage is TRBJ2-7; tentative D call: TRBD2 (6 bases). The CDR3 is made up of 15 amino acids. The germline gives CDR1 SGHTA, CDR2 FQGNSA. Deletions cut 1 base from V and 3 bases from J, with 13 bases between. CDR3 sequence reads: CASSLGRESYYEQYF. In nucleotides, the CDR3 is TGTGCCAGCAGCTTAGGGCGGGAATCTTACTACGAGCAGTACTTC.

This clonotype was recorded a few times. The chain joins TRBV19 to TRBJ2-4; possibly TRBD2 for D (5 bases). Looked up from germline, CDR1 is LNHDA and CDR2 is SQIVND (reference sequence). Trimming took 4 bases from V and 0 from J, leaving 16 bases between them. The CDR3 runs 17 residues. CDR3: CASSNQISGLAKNIQYF. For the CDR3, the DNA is TGTGCCAGTAGTAATCAAATCAGCGGATTAGCCAAAAACATTCAGTACTTC. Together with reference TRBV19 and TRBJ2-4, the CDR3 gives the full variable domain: DGGITQSPKYLFRKEGQNVTLSCEQNLNHDAMYWYRQDPGQGLRLIYYSQIVNDFQKGDIAEGYSVSREKKESFPLTVTSAQKNPTAFYLCASSNQISGLAKNIQYFGAGTRLSVL.

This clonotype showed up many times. CDR3 sequence reads: CASSSTSGIPNEKLFF. CDR3 DNA: TGTGCCAGCAGTTCGACCTCAGGGATCCCTAATGAAAAACTGTTTTTT. The V gene is TRBV28, the J gene TRBJ1-4; D perhaps matches TRBD1 (5 bases). Trimming removed 4 bases at V and 3 bases at J, with 15 bases between. CDR3 length: 16 residues. Looked up from germline, CDR1 is MDHEN and CDR2 is SYDVKM.

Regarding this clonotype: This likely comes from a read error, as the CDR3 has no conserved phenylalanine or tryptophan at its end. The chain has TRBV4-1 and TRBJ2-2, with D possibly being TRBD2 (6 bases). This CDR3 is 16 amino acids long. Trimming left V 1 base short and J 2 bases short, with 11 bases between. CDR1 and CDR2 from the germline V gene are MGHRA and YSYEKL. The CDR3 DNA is TGCGCCAGCAGCCAAGTTCGGGGGAGTAACACCGGGGAGCTGTTTTCT. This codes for CASSQVRGSNTGELFS.

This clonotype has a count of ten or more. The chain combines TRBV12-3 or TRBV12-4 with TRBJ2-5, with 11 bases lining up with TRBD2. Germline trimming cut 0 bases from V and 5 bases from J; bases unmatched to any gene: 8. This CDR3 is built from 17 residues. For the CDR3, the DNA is TGTGCCAGCAGTTTAGCGGGACTAGCGGAGGGCCGGGAGACCCAGTACTTC. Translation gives CASSLAGLAEGRETQYF.

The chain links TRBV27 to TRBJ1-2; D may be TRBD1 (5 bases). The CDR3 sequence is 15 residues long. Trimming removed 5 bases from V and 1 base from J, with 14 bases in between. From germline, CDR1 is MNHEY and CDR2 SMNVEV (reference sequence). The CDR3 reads CASSPDRLVNYGYTF. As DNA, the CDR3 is TGTGCCAGCAGTCCAGACAGATTAGTTAACTATGGCTACACCTTC.

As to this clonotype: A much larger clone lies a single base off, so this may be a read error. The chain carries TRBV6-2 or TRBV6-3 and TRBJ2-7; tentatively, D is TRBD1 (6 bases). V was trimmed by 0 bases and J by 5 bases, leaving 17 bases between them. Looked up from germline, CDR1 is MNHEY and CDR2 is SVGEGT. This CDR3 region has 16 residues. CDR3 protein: CASSYSGTGFPHEQYF. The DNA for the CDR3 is TGTGCCAGCAGTTACTCCGGAACAGGGTTCCCCCACGAGCAGTACTTC.

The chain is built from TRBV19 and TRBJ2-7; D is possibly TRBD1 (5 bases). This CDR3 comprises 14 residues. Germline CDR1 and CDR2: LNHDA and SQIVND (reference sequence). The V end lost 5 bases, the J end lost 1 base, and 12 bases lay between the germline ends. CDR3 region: CASSPPTDSYEQYF. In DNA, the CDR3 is TGTGCCAGTAGTCCACCGACAGATTCCTACGAGCAGTACTTC.

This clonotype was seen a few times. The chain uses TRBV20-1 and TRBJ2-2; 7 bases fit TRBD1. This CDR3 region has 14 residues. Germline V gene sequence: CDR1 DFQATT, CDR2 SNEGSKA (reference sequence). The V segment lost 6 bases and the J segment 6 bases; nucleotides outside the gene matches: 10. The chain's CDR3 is CSAEGRGNAGELFF. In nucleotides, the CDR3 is TGCAGTGCCGAAGGCAGGGGGAATGCCGGGGAGCTGTTTTTT.

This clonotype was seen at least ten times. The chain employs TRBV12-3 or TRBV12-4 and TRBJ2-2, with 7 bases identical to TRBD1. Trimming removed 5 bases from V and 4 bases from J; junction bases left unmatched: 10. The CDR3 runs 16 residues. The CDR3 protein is CASSPLGQSRTGELFF. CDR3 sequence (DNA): TGTGCCAGCAGTCCACTGGGACAGTCGCGCACCGGGGAGCTGTTTTTT.

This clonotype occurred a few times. CDR3 sequence: CASSFGGRFGYTF. CDR3 in DNA: TGTGCCAGTAGTTTTGGAGGTCGTTTTGGCTACACCTTC. The chain has TRBV19 and TRBJ1-2; no reliable D call. Germline V gives CDR1 LNHDA, CDR2 SQIVND (reference sequence). The V gene lost 5 bases and the J gene lost 7 bases, with 14 bases spanning the gap. The CDR3 sequence is 13 residues long.

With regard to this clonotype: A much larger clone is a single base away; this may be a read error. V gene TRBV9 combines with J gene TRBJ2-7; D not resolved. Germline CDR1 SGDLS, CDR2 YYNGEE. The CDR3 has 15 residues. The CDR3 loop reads CGSSVDQVPSYEQYF. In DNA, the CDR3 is TGTGGCAGCAGCGTAGATCAGGTACCCTCCTACGAGCAGTACTTC.

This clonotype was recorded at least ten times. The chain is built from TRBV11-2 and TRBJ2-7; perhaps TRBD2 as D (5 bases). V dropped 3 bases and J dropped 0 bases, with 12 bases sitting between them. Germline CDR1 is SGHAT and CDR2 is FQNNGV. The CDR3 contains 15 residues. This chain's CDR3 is CASSFEAEHSYEQYF. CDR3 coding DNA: TGTGCCAGCAGCTTCGAAGCGGAACACTCCTACGAGCAGTACTTC.

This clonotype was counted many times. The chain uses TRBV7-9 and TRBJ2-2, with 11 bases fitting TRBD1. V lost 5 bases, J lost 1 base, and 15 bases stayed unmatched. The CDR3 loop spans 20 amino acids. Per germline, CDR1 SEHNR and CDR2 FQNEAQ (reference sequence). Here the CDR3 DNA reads TGTGCCAGCAGCCCGATCCGGGACAGGGGGACTAGGAGGAACACCGGGGAGCTGTTTTTT. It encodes CASSPIRDRGTRRNTGELFF.